Presented here are 2 T cell receptor beta chains from one specimen sequenced in a study of blood T cell repertoires in COVID-19. TCRdb's table, derived via immunoSEQ multiplex PCR, lists solely in-frame clones and lacks some. The sample includes roughly 69,000 clones, roughly 80% of them seen just once. The sequenced sample was PBMCs or T cells enriched from blood (not recorded which). The receptors come from a woman aged 40 to 50 with acute COVID-19.

Written as DNA, the CDR3 is TGTGCCAGCAGCCGGCAGCCGAGGGGGGGCTATGGCTACACCTTC. Its translation: CASSRQPRGGYGYTF. This chain uses TRBV3-1 (or the pseudogene TRBV3-2) with TRBJ1-2; perhaps TRBD1 as D (6 bases). Germline V gives CDR1 LGHDT, CDR2 YNNKEL (reference sequence). V was clipped by 4 bases and J by 4 bases, with 16 bases between them. The CDR3 totals 15 residues.

The CDR3 loop is CASRPEARNSPLHF. CDR3 in DNA: TGTGCCAGCAGGCCAGAGGCCCGTAATTCACCCCTCCACTTT. This sequence joins TRBV6-5 and TRBJ1-6; D is unclear. Germline assignment: CDR1 MNHEY and CDR2 SVGAGI. The CDR3 sequence is 14 residues long. Trimming removed 6 bases from V and 6 bases from J, with 12 bases in between.